This T cell receptor beta chain derives from a study of radiotherapy plus CTLA-4 blockade in lung cancer. Findings and caveats of the study: Radiotherapy was combined with ipilimumab, and tumor-derived TCR clones then expanded in blood. Increased serum interferon-beta after radiation also reportedly predicted response strongly.

The CDR3 sequence is 17 residues long. Germline values: CDR1 MNHEY, CDR2 SMNVEV (reference sequence). V lost 5 bases, J lost 4 bases, and 21 bases lay in between. Generated by immunoSEQ multiplex PCR, the TCRdb table keeps only in-frame clones and is missing some. The sample lists 53,000 or so clones, roughly four fifths occurring once. Details on this clone: Its antigen remains unknown.

The TCR originated in a human donor with non-small cell lung cancer who had stable disease on radiotherapy plus ipilimumab. Source: peripheral blood, taken from a patient treated with radiotherapy plus ipilimumab. This chain connects TRBV27 to TRBJ1-5; tentatively, D is TRBD1 (6 bases). The CDR3 nucleotides read TGTGCCAGCAGTCCCCAGACAGGTATTTTAGTTAATCAGCCCCAGCATTTT. As protein: CASSPQTGILVNQPQHF.